This T cell receptor beta chain emerged from a study of T cells in Graves' hyperthyroidism and ophthalmopathy. What was amplified from RNA transcripts were TCR beta CDR3 regions. The HTBI primer set served for first-round RT-PCR of the TCR CDR3. Via MiXCR, TCRdb re-called the multiplex PCR reads, giving one row per CDR3 protein. The sample records hundreds of thousands of distinct CDR3 sequences, 14% being singletons. The sample holds many counts of this clonotype. The germline V gene encodes CDR1 LGHNT and CDR2 FRNRAP. The CDR3 sequence is 13 residues long. With 5 bases removed from V and 2 bases from J, the gap between germline ends came to 7 bases.

The genes are TRBV12-5 and TRBJ2-1; TRBD2 is a possible D gene (5 bases). Sequencing was carried out using blood. This clonotype originated in a woman between 18 and 30 years old with Graves' hyperthyroidism. CDR3 loop: CASGLTTYNEQFF. In nucleotides, the CDR3 is TGTGCTAGTGGTCTGACTACCTACAATGAGCAGTTCTTC. Complete variable domain (other parts from reference TRBV12-5 and TRBJ2-1): DARVTQTPRHKVTEMGQEVTMRCQPILGHNTVFWYRQTMMQGLELLAYFRNRAPLDDSGMPKDRFSAEMPDATLATLKIQPSEPRDSAVYFCASGLTTYNEQFFGPGTRLTVL.